This T cell receptor beta chain was sequenced in a study of post-analysis software for immune sequencing data. Study details: Patients had relapsing-remitting, secondary progressive or progressive-relapsing multiple sclerosis; some lacked subtype. Study-wide results and caveats: Under the F measure, samples that were prepared in one batch clustered strongly together. TRBV5-6, TRBV5-1 and TRBV20-1 were among five TRBV segments more frequent in patients than controls.

A word on this clonotype: The antigen remains undetermined.

CDR1 and CDR2 (germline): SGHNT, YYREEE (reference sequence). Trimming left V 0 bases short and J 0 bases short, with 13 bases between. The CDR3 is made up of 17 amino acids. The TCR beta cDNA libraries carried unique molecular identifiers. Using its own MiXCR run on the PCR reads, TCRdb lists one record per CDR3 protein. Counted here are 380,000 or so distinct CDR3 sequences, less than 40% occurring once; the ten biggest clones make up roughly 12%. Input material: blood. J is TRBJ2-1 and V is TRBV5-4, with D uncertain. This clonotype was sampled from a girl between 5 and 17 years old with multiple sclerosis. CDR3 residues: CASSLATILDSYNEQFF. In DNA, the CDR3 is TGTGCCAGCAGCTTGGCCACGATCCTAGACTCCTACAATGAGCAGTTCTTC.